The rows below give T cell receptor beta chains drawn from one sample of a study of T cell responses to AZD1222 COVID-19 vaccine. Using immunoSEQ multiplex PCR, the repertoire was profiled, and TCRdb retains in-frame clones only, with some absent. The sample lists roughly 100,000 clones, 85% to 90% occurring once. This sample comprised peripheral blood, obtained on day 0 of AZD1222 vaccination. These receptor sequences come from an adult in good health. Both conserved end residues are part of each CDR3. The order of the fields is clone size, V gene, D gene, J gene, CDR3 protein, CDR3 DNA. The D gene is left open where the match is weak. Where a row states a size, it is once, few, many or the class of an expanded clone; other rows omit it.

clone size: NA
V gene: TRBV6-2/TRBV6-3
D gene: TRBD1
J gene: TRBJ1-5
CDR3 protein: CASSLQGGQPQHF
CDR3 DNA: TGTGCCAGCAGTTTACAGGGGGGGCAGCCCCAGCATTTT

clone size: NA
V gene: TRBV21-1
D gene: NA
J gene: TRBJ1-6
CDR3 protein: CASSPLNGGLRAPLHF
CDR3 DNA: TGTGCCAGCAGCCCCCTCAATGGGGGGTTAAGGGCACCCCTCCACTTT

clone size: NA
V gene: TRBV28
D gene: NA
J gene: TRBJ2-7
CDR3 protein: CASSYGQRSSYEQYF
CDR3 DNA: TGTGCCAGCAGTTATGGACAGCGAAGCTCCTACGAGCAGTACTTC

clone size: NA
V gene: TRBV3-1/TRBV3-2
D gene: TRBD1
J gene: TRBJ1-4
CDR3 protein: CASSQTGTGHEKLFF
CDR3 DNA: TGTGCCAGCAGCCAAACCGGGACAGGGCATGAAAAACTGTTTTTT

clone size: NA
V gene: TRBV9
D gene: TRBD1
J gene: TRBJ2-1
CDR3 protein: CASSVRGQDYNEQFF
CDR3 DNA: TGTGCCAGCAGCGTTCGAGGACAGGACTACAATGAGCAGTTCTTC

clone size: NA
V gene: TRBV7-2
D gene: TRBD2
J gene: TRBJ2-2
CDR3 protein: CASSLGSGGTSVTGELFF
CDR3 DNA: TGTGCCAGCAGCTTAGGAAGTGGCGGGACTAGTGTGACCGGGGAGCTGTTTTTT

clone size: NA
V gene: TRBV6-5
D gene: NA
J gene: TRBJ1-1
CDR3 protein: CASSYSPLRTEAFF
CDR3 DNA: TGTGCCAGCAGTTATTCTCCCCTCCGCACTGAAGCTTTCTTT

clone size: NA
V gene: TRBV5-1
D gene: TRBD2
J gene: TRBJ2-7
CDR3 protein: CASMITSGDREQYF
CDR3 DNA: TGCGCCAGCATGATAACTAGCGGGGATCGCGAGCAGTACTTC

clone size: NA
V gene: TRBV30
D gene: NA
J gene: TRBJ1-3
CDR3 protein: CAWSVSRASSGNTIYF
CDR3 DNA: TGTGCCTGGAGTGTTTCGCGGGCTAGCTCTGGAAACACCATATATTTT

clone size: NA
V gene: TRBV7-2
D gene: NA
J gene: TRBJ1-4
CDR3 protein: CASTRSGNEKLFF
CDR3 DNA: TGTGCCAGTACCCGGTCCGGGAATGAAAAACTGTTTTTT

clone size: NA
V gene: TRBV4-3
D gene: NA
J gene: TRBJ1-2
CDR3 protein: CASSQDLGRQKHYGYTF
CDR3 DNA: TGCGCCAGCAGCCAGGACTTAGGGAGACAGAAACACTATGGCTACACCTTC

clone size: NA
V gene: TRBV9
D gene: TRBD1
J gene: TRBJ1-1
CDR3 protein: CASSPGTGETEAFF
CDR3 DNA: TGTGCCAGCAGCCCCGGGACAGGGGAGACTGAAGCTTTCTTT

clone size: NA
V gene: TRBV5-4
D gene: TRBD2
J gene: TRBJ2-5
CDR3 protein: CASSFGPLSLAGGRQETQYF
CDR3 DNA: TGTGCCAGCAGCTTCGGCCCTCTTAGTCTAGCGGGGGGGCGGCAAGAGACCCAGTACTTC

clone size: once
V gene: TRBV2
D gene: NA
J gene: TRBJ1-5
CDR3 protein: CASSGRTEYQPQHF
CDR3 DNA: TGTGCCAGCAGTGGGCGAACCGAATACCAGCCCCAGCATTTT

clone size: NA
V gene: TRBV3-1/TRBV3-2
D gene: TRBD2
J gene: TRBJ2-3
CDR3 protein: CASSPSGGADTQYF
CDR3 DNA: TGTGCCAGCAGCCCTAGCGGGGGGGCAGATACGCAGTATTTT

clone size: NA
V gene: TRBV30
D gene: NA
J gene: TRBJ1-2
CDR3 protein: CAWIAPHRSYGYTF
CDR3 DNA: TGTGCCTGGATAGCCCCCCACAGGAGCTATGGCTACACCTTC

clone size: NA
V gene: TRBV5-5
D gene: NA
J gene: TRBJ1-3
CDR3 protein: CASSRGRSSGNTIYF
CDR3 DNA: TGTGCCAGCAGCCGCGGACGTTCGTCTGGAAACACCATATATTTT

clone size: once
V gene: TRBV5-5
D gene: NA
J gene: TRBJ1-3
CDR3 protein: CASTGWGNSGNTIYF
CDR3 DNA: TGTGCCAGCACTGGATGGGGAAACTCTGGAAACACCATATATTTT

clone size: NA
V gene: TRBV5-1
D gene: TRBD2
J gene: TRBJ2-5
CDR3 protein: CASRKGTSGPGGQETQYF
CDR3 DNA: TGCGCCAGCCGCAAGGGGACTAGCGGGCCGGGTGGTCAAGAGACCCAGTACTTC

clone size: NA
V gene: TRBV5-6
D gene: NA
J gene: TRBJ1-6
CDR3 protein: CASSADRQPSPLHF
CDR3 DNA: TGTGCCAGCAGCGCTGACAGGCAACCCTCACCCCTCCACTTT

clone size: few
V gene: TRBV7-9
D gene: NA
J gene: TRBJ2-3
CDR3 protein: CASSLVAVNTDTQYF
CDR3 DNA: TGTGCCAGCAGCTTAGTGGCAGTTAACACAGATACGCAGTATTTT

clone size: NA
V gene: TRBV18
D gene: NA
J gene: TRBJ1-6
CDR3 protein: CASSPSTVNNSPLHF
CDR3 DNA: TGTGCCAGCTCACCATCAACGGTAAATAATTCACCCCTCCACTTT

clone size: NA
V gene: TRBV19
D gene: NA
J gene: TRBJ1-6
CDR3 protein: CASTFSYNSPLHF
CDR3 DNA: TGTGCCAGCACCTTCTCCTATAATTCACCCCTCCACTTT

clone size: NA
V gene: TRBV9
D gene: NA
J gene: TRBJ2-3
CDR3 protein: CASSARGGTDTQYF
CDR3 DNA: TGTGCCAGCAGCGCTAGGGGTGGCACAGATACGCAGTATTTT

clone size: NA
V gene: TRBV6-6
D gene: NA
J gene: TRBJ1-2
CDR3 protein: CASSLGGYGYTF
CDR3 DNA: TGTGCCAGCAGTTTGGGTGGCTATGGCTACACCTTC

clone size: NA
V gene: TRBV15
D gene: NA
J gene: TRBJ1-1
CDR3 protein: CATAGHRTEAFF
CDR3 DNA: TGTGCCACCGCCGGCCACAGAACTGAAGCTTTCTTT

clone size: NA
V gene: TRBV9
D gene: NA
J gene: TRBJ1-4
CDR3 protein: CASSVVGGDEKLFF
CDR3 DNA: TGTGCCAGCAGCGTAGTGGGGGGTGATGAAAAACTGTTTTTT

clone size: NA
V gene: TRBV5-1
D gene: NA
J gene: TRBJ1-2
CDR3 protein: CASSLERTYGYTF
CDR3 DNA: TGCGCCAGCAGCTTGGAGAGGACGTATGGCTACACCTTC

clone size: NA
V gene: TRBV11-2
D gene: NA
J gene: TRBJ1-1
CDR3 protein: CASSLGTGPGTEAFF
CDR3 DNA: TGTGCCAGCAGCTTAGGAACAGGGCCGGGCACTGAAGCTTTCTTT

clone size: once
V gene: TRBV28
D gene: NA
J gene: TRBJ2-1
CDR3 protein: CASSNLRGGHNEQFF
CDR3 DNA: TGTGCCAGCAGCAACCTTAGGGGGGGGCACAATGAGCAGTTCTTC

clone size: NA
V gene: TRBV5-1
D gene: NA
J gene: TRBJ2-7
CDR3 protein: CASSRVGTYEQYF
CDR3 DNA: TGCGCCAGCAGCCGGGTCGGGACCTACGAGCAGTACTTC

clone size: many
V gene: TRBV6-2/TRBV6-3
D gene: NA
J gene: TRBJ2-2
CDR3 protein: CASSYRDGTGELFF
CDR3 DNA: TGTGCCAGCAGTTACCGGGACGGTACCGGGGAGCTGTTTTTT

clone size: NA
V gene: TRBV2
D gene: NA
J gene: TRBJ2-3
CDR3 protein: CASLSRDSKSVDTQYF
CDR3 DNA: TGTGCCAGCTTGAGCCGGGACTCAAAATCGGTGGATACGCAGTATTTT

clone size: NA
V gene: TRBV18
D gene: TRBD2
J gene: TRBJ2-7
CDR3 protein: CASSPVGAGAYEQYF
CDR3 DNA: TGTGCCAGCTCACCAGTTGGAGCGGGGGCCTACGAGCAGTACTTC

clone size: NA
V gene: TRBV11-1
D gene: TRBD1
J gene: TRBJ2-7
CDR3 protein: CASSSGQGPYEQYF
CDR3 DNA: TGTGCCAGCAGCAGTGGACAGGGGCCCTACGAGCAGTACTTC

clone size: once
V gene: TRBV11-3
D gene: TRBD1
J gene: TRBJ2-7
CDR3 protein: CASSSGQGKSYEQYF
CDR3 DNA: TGTGCCAGCAGCTCCGGACAGGGAAAGTCCTACGAGCAGTACTTC

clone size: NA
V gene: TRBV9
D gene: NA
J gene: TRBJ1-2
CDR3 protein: CASSVVGGRGVGYGYTF
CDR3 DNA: TGTGCCAGCAGCGTAGTGGGAGGGAGGGGCGTTGGATATGGCTACACCTTC

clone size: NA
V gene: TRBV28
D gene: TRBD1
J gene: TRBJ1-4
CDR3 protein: CASSFPSRGLIEKLFF
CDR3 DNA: TGTGCCAGCAGTTTCCCCAGCAGGGGGCTCATTGAAAAACTGTTTTTT

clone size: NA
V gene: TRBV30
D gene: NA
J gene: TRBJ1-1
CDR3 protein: CAWRKGRSGTEAFF
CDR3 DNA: TGTGCCTGGCGAAAGGGGCGCTCTGGCACTGAAGCTTTCTTT

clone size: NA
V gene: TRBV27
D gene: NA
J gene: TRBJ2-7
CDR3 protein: CASNGRQGSSYEQYF
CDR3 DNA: TGTGCCAGCAATGGGCGGCAGGGCAGCTCCTACGAGCAGTACTTC

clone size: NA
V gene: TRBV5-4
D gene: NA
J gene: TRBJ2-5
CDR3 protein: CASSTTGQETQYF
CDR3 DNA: TGTGCCAGCAGCACGACTGGCCAAGAGACCCAGTACTTC

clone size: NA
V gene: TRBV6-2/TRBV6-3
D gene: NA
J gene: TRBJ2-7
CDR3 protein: CASSRGSHSSYEQYF
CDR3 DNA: TGTGCCAGCAGTAGGGGTAGCCATAGCTCCTACGAGCAGTACTTC

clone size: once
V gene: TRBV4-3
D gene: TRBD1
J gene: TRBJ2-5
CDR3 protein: CASSGTGGTETQYF
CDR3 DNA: TGCGCCAGCAGCGGGACAGGGGGTACAGAGACCCAGTACTTC

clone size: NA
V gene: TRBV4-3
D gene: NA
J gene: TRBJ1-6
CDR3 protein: CASSQDFLDGDNSPLHF
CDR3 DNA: TGCGCCAGCAGCCAAGACTTTTTAGACGGAGATAATTCACCCCTCCACTTT

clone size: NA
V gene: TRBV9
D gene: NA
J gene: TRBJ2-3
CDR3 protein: CASSVVSFPTDTQYF
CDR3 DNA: TGTGCCAGCAGCGTAGTAAGCTTCCCCACAGATACGCAGTATTTT

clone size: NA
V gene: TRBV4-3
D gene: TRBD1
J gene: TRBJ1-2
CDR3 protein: CASSQGTGAYGYTF
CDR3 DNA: TGCGCCAGCAGCCAAGGGACAGGGGCCTATGGCTACACCTTC

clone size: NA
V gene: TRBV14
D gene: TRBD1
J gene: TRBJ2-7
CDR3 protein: CASSPEVGGTGGLEQYF
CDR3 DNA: TGTGCCAGCAGCCCAGAAGTTGGCGGGACAGGAGGTTTAGAGCAGTACTTC

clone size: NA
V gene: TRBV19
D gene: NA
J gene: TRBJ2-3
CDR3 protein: CASRQSSDTQYF
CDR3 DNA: TGTGCCTCCCGACAGTCATCTGATACGCAGTATTTT

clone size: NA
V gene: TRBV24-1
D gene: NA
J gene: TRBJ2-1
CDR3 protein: CATSDSQWGPINEQFF
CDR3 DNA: TGTGCCACCAGTGATTCGCAGTGGGGCCCGATCAATGAGCAGTTCTTC

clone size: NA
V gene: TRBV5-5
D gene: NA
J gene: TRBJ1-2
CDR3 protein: CASSLGVGFGYGYTF
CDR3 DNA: TGTGCCAGCAGCTTGGGGGTGGGTTTCGGGTATGGCTACACCTTC

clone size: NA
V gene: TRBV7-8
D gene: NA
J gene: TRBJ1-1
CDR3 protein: CASSLWILQTGYTEAFF
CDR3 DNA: TGTGCCAGCAGCTTATGGATACTCCAAACTGGGTACACTGAAGCTTTCTTT

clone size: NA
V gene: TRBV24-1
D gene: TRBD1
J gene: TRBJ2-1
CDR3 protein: CATSEPRTGKGDEQFF
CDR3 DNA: TGTGCCACCAGTGAACCCCGGACAGGGAAGGGCGATGAGCAGTTCTTC

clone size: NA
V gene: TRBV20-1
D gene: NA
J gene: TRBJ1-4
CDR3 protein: CSAPDSEKLFF
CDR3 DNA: TGCAGTGCCCCCGACAGTGAAAAACTGTTTTTT

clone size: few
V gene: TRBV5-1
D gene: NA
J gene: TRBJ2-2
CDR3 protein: CASSSGTGELFF
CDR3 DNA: TGCGCCAGCAGCAGCGGGACCGGGGAGCTGTTTTTT

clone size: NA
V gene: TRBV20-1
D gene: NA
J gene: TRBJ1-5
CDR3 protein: CSASFPPEATRWGHQPQHF
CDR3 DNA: TGCAGTGCTAGTTTCCCCCCGGAGGCAACTCGATGGGGTCACCAGCCCCAGCATTTT

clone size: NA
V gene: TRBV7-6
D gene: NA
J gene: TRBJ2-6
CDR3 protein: CASSLKATRGANVLTF
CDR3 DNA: TGTGCCAGCAGCTTAAAGGCTACGCGGGGGGCCAACGTCCTGACTTTC

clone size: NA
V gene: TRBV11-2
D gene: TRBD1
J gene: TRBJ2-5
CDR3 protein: CASSPRTGDQETQYF
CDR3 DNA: TGTGCCAGCAGCCCACGGACAGGGGACCAAGAGACCCAGTACTTC

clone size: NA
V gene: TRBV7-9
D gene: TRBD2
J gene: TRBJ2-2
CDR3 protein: CASSQKRGANTGELFF
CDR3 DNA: TGTGCCAGCAGCCAGAAGCGGGGTGCGAACACCGGGGAGCTGTTTTTT